Included here is one T cell receptor beta chain sequence, with context. Its antigen is unknown. The trim removed 1 base at V and 4 bases at J, leaving 2 bases unmatched. The CDR3 spans 15 residues. Germline values: CDR1 MGHRA, CDR2 YSYEKL. Naive CD8 populations comprised CD45RO-negative cells positively selected for CCR7, excluding terminally differentiated effector memory CD45RA+ cells. Donation came from healthy HIV-negative adults that had no recent acute infections or vaccinations. The sample belongs to a study of shared clonotypes between healthy human individuals. The wider study: CD8 memory received one plate per donor, CD8 naive two, CD4 memory three and CD4 naive three. Study results and caveats: The study generally estimated greater richness for naive than memory subsets. Among a handful of donors, approximately 5% of naive CD4 clonotypes were found in common.

Clones were sequenced by immunoSEQ multiplex PCR, and TCRdb holds only the in-frame ones, with some missing. The sample includes more than 2 million clones, about 95% of them seen just once. Material for sequencing was naive CD8+ T cells sorted from blood. The gene calls are TRBV4-1 and TRBJ2-7; 12 bases align to TRBD2. This receptor was taken from a young man in good health. The CDR3: CASSQGTSGAYEQYF. Written as DNA, the CDR3 is TGCGCCAGCAGCCAAGGGACTAGCGGGGCTTACGAGCAGTACTTC.